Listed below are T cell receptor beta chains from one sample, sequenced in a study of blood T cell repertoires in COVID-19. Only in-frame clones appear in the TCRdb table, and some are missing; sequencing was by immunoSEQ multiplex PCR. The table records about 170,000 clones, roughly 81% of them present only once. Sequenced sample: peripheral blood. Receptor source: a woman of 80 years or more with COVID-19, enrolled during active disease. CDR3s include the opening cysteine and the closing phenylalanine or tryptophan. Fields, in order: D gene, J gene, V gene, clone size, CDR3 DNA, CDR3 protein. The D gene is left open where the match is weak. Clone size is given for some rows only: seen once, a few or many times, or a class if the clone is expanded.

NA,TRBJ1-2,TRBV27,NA,TGTGCCAGCAGTTTTGGGGGGAACTTCTATGGCTACACCTTC,CASSFGGNFYGYTF
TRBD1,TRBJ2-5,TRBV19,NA,TGTGCCAGTACTCACAGGGGGCGCCGGGAGACCCAGTACTTC,CASTHRGRRETQYF
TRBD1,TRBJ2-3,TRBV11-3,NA,TGTGCCAGCAGCTTTGGACAGGGGGAACGAGATACGCAGTATTTT,CASSFGQGERDTQYF
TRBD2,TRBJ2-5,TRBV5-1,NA,TGCGCCAGCAGCCCCGGCGCGGGAGCAGGAGAGACCCAGTACTTC,CASSPGAGAGETQYF
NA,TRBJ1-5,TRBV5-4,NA,TGTGCCAGCAGCTTGGACCGGGGGGCTTCTCAGCCCCAGCATTTT,CASSLDRGASQPQHF
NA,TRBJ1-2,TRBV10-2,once,TGCGCCAGCAGCCCAGATTCTACTATCGGCTACACCTTC,CASSPDSTIGYTF
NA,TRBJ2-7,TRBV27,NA,TGTGCCAGCAGTTCGACTAGAACCTACGAGCAGTACTTC,CASSSTRTYEQYF
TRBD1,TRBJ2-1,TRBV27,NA,TGTGCCAGCACCCCGGACAGGGGGCTCTACAATGAGCAGTTCTTC,CASTPDRGLYNEQFF
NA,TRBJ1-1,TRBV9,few,TGTGCCAGCAGCGGAGGGATAGGCACTGAAGCTTTCTTT,CASSGGIGTEAFF
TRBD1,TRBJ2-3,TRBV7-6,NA,TGTGCCAGCAGCTTGGGGACAGGGCGCACAGATACGCAGTATTTT,CASSLGTGRTDTQYF
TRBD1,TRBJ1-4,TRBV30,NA,TGTGCCTGGAGCAGGGACAGGGGTGAAAAACTGTTTTTT,CAWSRDRGEKLFF
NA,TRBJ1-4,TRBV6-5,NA,TGTGCCAGCAGTTATCTTTCCGGAAAACTGTTTTTT,CASSYLSGKLFF
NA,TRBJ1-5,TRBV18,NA,TGTGCCAGCTCACCGCTGCCCGGGGGACAGCCCCAGCATTTT,CASSPLPGGQPQHF
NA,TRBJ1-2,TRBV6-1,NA,TGTGCCAGCAGTGACCCAAGGGGGGGGGTCTATGGCTACACCTTC,CASSDPRGGVYGYTF
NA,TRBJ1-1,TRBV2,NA,TGTGCCAGCAGTGAGGGCGGGGACACTGAAGCTTTCTTT,CASSEGGDTEAFF
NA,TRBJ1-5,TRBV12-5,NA,TGTGCTAGTGGTTTGGTACGCTCAGGTCAGCCCCAGCATTTT,CASGLVRSGQPQHF
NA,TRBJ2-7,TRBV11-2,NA,TGTGCCAGCAGCTTATGGGCAGGCCTGACCGAGCAGTACTTC,CASSLWAGLTEQYF
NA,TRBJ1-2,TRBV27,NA,TGTGCCAGCAGTTTATGGAGGAACTATGGCTACACCTTC,CASSLWRNYGYTF
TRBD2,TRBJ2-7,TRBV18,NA,TGTGCCAGCTCACCACGAGGACTAGCGGGAGTTTACGAGCAGTACTTC,CASSPRGLAGVYEQYF
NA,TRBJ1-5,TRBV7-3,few,TGTGCCAGCAGCTTAACGTTTCTTCAGCCCCAGCATTTT,CASSLTFLQPQHF
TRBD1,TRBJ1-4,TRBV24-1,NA,TGTGCCACCCAGGGGGCAGCGGATGAAAAACTGTTTTTT,CATQGAADEKLFF
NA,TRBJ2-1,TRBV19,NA,TGTGCCAGTAGTACTATAGGGAGAAGCAATGAGCAGTTCTTC,CASSTIGRSNEQFF
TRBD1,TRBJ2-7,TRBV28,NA,TGTGCCAGCAGTATCGGACAGGGTCGCGAGCAGTACTTC,CASSIGQGREQYF
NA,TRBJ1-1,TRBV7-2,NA,TGTGCCAGCAGCTATTCCGGGGGTAACACTGAAGCTTTCTTT,CASSYSGGNTEAFF
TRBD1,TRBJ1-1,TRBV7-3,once,TGTGCCAGCAGCTTAACTGGACAGGGGTTGTGGGACACTGAAGCTTTCTTT,CASSLTGQGLWDTEAFF
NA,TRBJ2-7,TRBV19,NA,TGTGCCAGTGAAGGTCCAGGGCCCTACGAGCAGTACTTC,CASEGPGPYEQYF
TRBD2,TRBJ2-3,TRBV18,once,TGTGCCAGCTCACCACCCAGCGGGGGCCTCACAGATACGCAGTATTTT,CASSPPSGGLTDTQYF
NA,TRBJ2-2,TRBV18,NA,TGTGCCAGCTCACCATCCGAGATCGGGGAGCTGTTTTTT,CASSPSEIGELFF